This T cell receptor beta chain is from a study of T cells in Graves' hyperthyroidism and ophthalmopathy. Amplified TCR beta CDR3 regions came from RNA transcripts. The HTBI set primed first-round TCR CDR3 RT-PCR. TCRdb called the multiplex PCR reads again in MiXCR, with one record for every CDR3 protein. The sample has about 350,000 distinct CDR3 sequences, 15% to 20% seen once; the top ten hold around a sixth. Trimming left V 6 bases short and J 0 bases short, with 6 bases between. This CDR3 comprises 12 residues. The germline gives CDR1 SGHAT, CDR2 FQNNGV. In this sample, this clonotype turned up many times. Each 10 ml fresh peripheral blood draw supplied the PBMCs.

The sequence derives from a woman aged 40 to 50 with Graves' ophthalmopathy. Material: blood. This chain links TRBV11-2 with TRBJ2-7, with D unresolved. The CDR3 region has the DNA TGTGCCAGCAGTTCCGACTCCTACGAGCAGTACTTC. Its translation is CASSSDSYEQYF.